What follows are 19 T cell receptor beta chains derived from one specimen sequenced in a study of neurological immune-mediated disorders. TCRdb independently ran MiXCR on the 5' RACE reads; one entry per CDR3 protein. The table has about 82,000 distinct CDR3 sequences, about 2.5% seen once; the top ten hold 1.1%. Sequences were obtained from PBMCs. All receptors derive from a woman in her twenties or thirties with multiple sclerosis.

This clonotype was seen many times. This chain links TRBV12-3 or TRBV12-4 with TRBJ2-1; D remains ambiguous. CDR3 size: 14 residues. V was pared by 3 bases and J by 12 bases, with 18 bases between. CDR3 in amino acids: CASSLGWAEGWQFF. As DNA, the CDR3 is TGTGCCAGCAGTTTGGGGTGGGCTGAAGGGTGGCAGTTCTTC.

This clonotype was seen at least ten times. The chain joins TRBV5-6 to TRBJ2-1; D not certain. Germline CDR1 reads SGHDT; CDR2 reads YYEEEE. The CDR3 has 13 amino acids. V lost 2 bases to trimming and J lost 3 bases, with 6 bases between them. Here the CDR3 DNA reads TGTGCCAGCAGCTTAATCGGCTACAATGAGCAGTTCTTC. It yields the protein CASSLIGYNEQFF.

This clonotype was seen at least ten times. The CDR3 sequence: CSAATEDGYTF. Here the CDR3 DNA reads TGCAGCGCGGCAACAGAGGACGGCTACACCTTC. V and J are TRBV29-1 and TRBJ1-2; D unclear. V was pared by 7 bases and J by 8 bases, with 14 bases between. CDR1 is SQVTM, CDR2 ANQGSEA, per germline. The CDR3 is made up of 11 amino acids.

This clonotype was picked up many times. The CDR3 bases are TGCGCCAGCAGCTTGGGGCCCCCTGAAGCTTTCTTT. Its protein product is CASSLGPPEAFF. The chain carries TRBV5-1 and TRBJ1-1; D is undetermined. The CDR3 length is 12 residues. Germline V CDR1 and CDR2: SGHRS, YFSETQ. The V end lost 0 bases, the J end lost 6 bases, and 6 bases lay between the germline ends.

Many counts were recorded for this clonotype. The CDR3 sequence: CASSLVPGGEKLFF. The DNA of the CDR3 is TGTGCCAGCAGCTTGGTCCCGGGTGGGGAAAAACTGTTTTTT. V usage is TRBV5-5 and J usage is TRBJ1-4; D call uncertain. The CDR3 sequence is 14 residues long. Germline V lookup: CDR1 SGHKS, CDR2 YYEKEE (reference sequence). V was clipped by 0 bases and J by 8 bases, with 11 bases between them.

This clonotype was seen ten or more times. The chain recombines TRBV12-3 or TRBV12-4 with TRBJ1-2, with D possibly matching TRBD1 (5 bases). V was clipped by 3 bases and J by 6 bases, with 8 bases between them. This CDR3 spans 12 amino acids. The CDR3 spells CASSFSGNGYTF. The CDR3 region has the DNA TGTGCCAGCAGTTTCTCAGGGAATGGCTACACCTTC.

This clonotype was counted ten times or more. The V gene is TRBV20-1, the J gene TRBJ2-1, with TRBD1 identical over 9 bases. CDR1 and CDR2 (germline): DFQATT, SNEGSKA (reference sequence). Trimming cost V 2 bases and J 7 bases; bases outside gene matches: 9. The CDR3 length is 15 residues. CDR3 nucleotides: TGCAGTGCTAGATACGGGACAGGGAGAGTTAATGAGCAGTTCTTC. This translates into CSARYGTGRVNEQFF.

This clonotype was seen many times. The chain couples TRBV7-9 to TRBJ1-4; a weak D match, TRBD1 (5 bases). This CDR3 region has 15 residues. Germline-derived CDR1 and CDR2 are SEHNR and FQNEAQ (reference sequence). Trimming took off 0 bases at V and 8 bases at J, with 13 bases between the two ends. The chain's CDR3 is CASSLARGRREKLFF. DNA for the CDR3: TGTGCCAGCAGCTTAGCAAGGGGCCGGAGAGAAAAACTGTTTTTT.

There are many counts of this clonotype. V gene TRBV9 combines with J gene TRBJ2-7; 13 bases line up with TRBD2. The CDR3 runs to 18 residues. V lost 4 bases, J lost 3 bases, and 13 bases stayed unmatched. Germline CDR1 SGDLS, CDR2 YYNGEE. CDR3 loop: CASSPEQRTSGSLYEQYF. CDR3 coding DNA: TGTGCCAGCAGCCCGGAACAGAGGACTAGCGGGAGTCTCTACGAGCAGTACTTC.

The chain recombines TRBV6-5 with TRBJ1-1, with 9 nucleotides matching TRBD1. Germline CDR1 reads MNHEY; CDR2 reads SVGAGI. The CDR3 runs 16 residues. The V gene end was trimmed by 6 bases and the J gene end by 2 bases; junction bases not matched to a gene: 10. CDR3 coding DNA: TGTGCCAGCAGAGGGACAGGGAGGTCGAGAAACACTGAAGCTTTCTTT. Translation: CASRGTGRSRNTEAFF.

This clonotype was recorded at least ten times. The chain employs TRBV5-6 and TRBJ2-1; unclear D gene. This CDR3 is 13 amino acids long. Germline CDR1 and CDR2: SGHDT and YYEEEE. V lost 4 bases and J lost 9, with 14 bases in between. CDR3 DNA sequence: TGTGCCAGCAGCCCCGGGCCCCTCGTTGAGCAGTTCTTC. Encoded protein: CASSPGPLVEQFF.

This clonotype was picked up many times. The chain recombines TRBV3-1 with TRBJ1-1; 8 bases agree with TRBD1. This CDR3 contains 15 residues. Trimming took 4 bases from V and 1 from J; bases not matched to a gene: 5. Germline CDR1 LGHDT, CDR2 YNNKEL (reference sequence). As DNA, the CDR3 is TGTGCCAGCAGCCCATCCGACAGGGGGAACACTGAAGCTTTCTTT. Translating it yields CASSPSDRGNTEAFF.

The sample holds many counts of this clonotype. The chain recombines TRBV18 with TRBJ2-5, with 7 bases identical to TRBD1. The germline CDR1 and CDR2 sequences are KGHSH and LQKENI. The CDR3 runs 14 residues. After removal of 0 bases from V and 2 bases from J, the junction contained 0 bases not matched to a gene. The CDR3 DNA sequence: TGTGCCAGCTCACCACCGGGACAGCAAGAGACCCAGTACTTC. It specifies CASSPPGQQETQYF.

This clonotype has at least ten counts. V gene TRBV20-1 combines with J gene TRBJ1-2; unclear D gene. V was clipped by 5 bases and J by 4 bases, with 17 bases between them. Germline V gene lookup returns CDR1 DFQATT and CDR2 SNEGSKA (reference sequence). The CDR3 loop spans 14 amino acids. In DNA, the CDR3 is TGCAGTGCTTGGGCGGGTGGGCACCGCTATGGCTACACCTTC. Translated, it gives CSAWAGGHRYGYTF.

This clonotype was seen ten or more times. The V and J genes are TRBV5-1 and TRBJ2-7; D remains ambiguous. The CDR3 is 14 residues long. The germline V gene has CDR1 SGHRS and CDR2 YFSETQ. V lost 1 base to trimming and J lost 3 bases, with 11 bases between them. CDR3 amino acids: CASSLLDRRYEQYF. The CDR3 region has the DNA TGCGCCAGCAGCTTGTTGGACCGTCGCTACGAGCAGTACTTC.

This clonotype was observed at least ten times. The chain employs TRBV29-1 and TRBJ2-1; TRBD2 matches 11 bases. Germline CDR1 and CDR2: SQVTM and ANQGSEA. V shed 2 bases, J shed 3 bases, and the junction held 6 bases outside the gene matches. CDR3 length: 16 amino acids. The CDR3 spells CSVENRLAGFYNEQFF. The DNA for the CDR3 is TGCAGCGTTGAAAATCGACTAGCGGGATTCTACAATGAGCAGTTCTTC.

Many counts were recorded for this clonotype. The genes are TRBV20-1 and TRBJ2-7; TRBD1 matches at 7 bases. In germline, CDR1 is DFQATT, CDR2 SNEGSKA (reference sequence). The J segment lost 3 bases and the V segment lost 1 base, leaving 3 bases of the junction unmatched. The CDR3 contains 13 residues. The CDR3 loop is CSARAGQYYEQYF. CDR3 coding DNA: TGCAGTGCTAGAGCGGGACAGTACTACGAGCAGTACTTC.

This clonotype was seen ten or more times. The V and J genes are TRBV5-1 and TRBJ2-1; tentative D call: TRBD2 (6 bases). The V gene lost 0 bases and the J gene lost 6 bases, with 13 bases spanning the gap. CDR1 is SGHRS and CDR2 is YFSETQ in the germline V gene. The CDR3 totals 15 residues. In DNA, the CDR3 is TGCGCCAGCAGCTTGGTTGCGGGGAGACTCAATGAGCAGTTCTTC. Amino acid sequence: CASSLVAGRLNEQFF.

Many counts were recorded for this clonotype. The chain employs TRBV7-2 and TRBJ1-2; no clear D. The CDR3 runs to 15 residues. Per germline, CDR1 SGHTA and CDR2 FQGNSA. V lost 5 bases to trimming and J lost 5 bases, with 18 bases between them. CDR3 bases: TGTGCCAGCAGCCCCCTGGGCCGCGTCTTATATGGCTACACCTTC. This encodes CASSPLGRVLYGYTF.